Following are 15 T cell receptor beta chains from one sample sequenced in a study of CD8+ T cells in alopecia areata. Extracted RNA was reverse transcribed, and the resulting cDNA served as sequencing template. Sequencing used immunoSEQ multiplex PCR; TCRdb keeps in-frame clones, though not all of them. The sample yields around 100,000 clones, without any singletons. Sequencing input: lesional skin. The receptors were gathered from a C3H/HeJ mouse with alopecia areata. The strain's MHC type: H2-k.

This clone was detected only a few times. Mouse gene names apply. The part of the CDR3 DNA that was read is TGTGCCAGCAGATCTGACTGGGGGGGCGCCGACACCGGG. Translating it yields CASRSDWGGADTG. The full CDR3 is CASRSDWGGADTGQLYF. The rearrangement uses TRBV13-3 and TRBJ2-2, with 12 bases identical to TRBD2. From the germline J gene comes the end of the CDR3, since the read stops 4 residues before it. Germline CDR1 reads NNHDY; CDR2 reads SYVADS. There are 17 residues in the CDR3. The J segment lost 3 bases and the V segment lost 5 bases, leaving 8 bases of the junction unmatched. The full variable domain, in which reference TRBV13-3 and TRBJ2-2 provide the parts outside the CDR3, is EAAVTQSPRSKVAVTGGKVTLSCHQTNNHDYMYWYRQDTGHGLRLIHYSYVADSTEKGDIPDGYKASRPSQENFSLILELASLSQTAVYFCASRSDWGGADTGQLYFGEGSKLTVL.

About this clone itself: All gene names here are mouse names. The DNA ends 4 residues before the CDR3 does, and the rest of the CDR3 is filled in from the germline J gene. The V call is TRBV13-3, the J call TRBJ2-7; tentatively, D is TRBD2 (5 bases). This CDR3 is 13 amino acids long. Germline lookup yields CDR1 NNHDY and CDR2 SYVADS. The DNA read from the CDR3 is TGTGCCAGCAGTGAATGGGGTCCTTAT. Amino acid sequence: CASSEWGPY. The full CDR3 sequence reads CASSEWGPYEQYF.

This clone has more than one count but fewer than ten. Any gene name here is a mouse gene name. The CDR3 extends 4 residues past the end of the read, so its final part is completed from the germline J gene. V gene TRBV1 combines with J gene TRBJ2-3, with 10 bases matching TRBD2. Germline CDR1 and CDR2: NSQYPW and LRSPGD (reference sequence). Trimming cost V 6 bases and J 0 bases; bases outside gene matches: 3. This CDR3 contains 15 residues. The CDR3 DNA, read in part, is TGCACCTGCAGGGGGGACTGGGGTAGTGCAGAA. This gives the protein CTCRGDWGSAE. The full CDR3 sequence reads CTCRGDWGSAETLYF.

This clone was counted a few times. Genes here carry mouse names. The CDR3 goes on 4 residues after the read ends, and that part is filled in from the germline J gene. The chain joins TRBV19 to TRBJ2-7; 8 bases fit TRBD2. Germline V gene lookup returns CDR1 FNHDT and CDR2 SITEND (reference sequence). This CDR3 is built from 13 residues. The DNA read from the CDR3 is TGTGCCAGCAGTCCCCCACTGGGGGAT. It encodes CASSPPLGD. The full-length CDR3 reads as CASSPPLGDEQYF.

This clone was detected only a few times. Germline and genes: mouse. The read terminates 4 residues ahead of where the CDR3 ends, so the germline J gene completes it. The chain couples TRBV1 to TRBJ2-3, with 11 bases matching TRBD2. Germline V gene sequence: CDR1 NSQYPW, CDR2 LRSPGD (reference sequence). The V and J ends lost 3 bases and 0 bases, in that order; junction bases with no gene match: 5. The CDR3 totals 17 residues. The CDR3 here is CTCSAPGLGVSAETLYF. The CDR3 bases that were read are TGCACCTGCAGTGCTCCGGGACTGGGGGTTAGTGCAGAA. Variable domain in full (rest from reference TRBV1 and TRBJ2-3): VTLLEQNPRWRLVPRGQAVNLRCILKNSQYPWMSWYQQDLQKQLQWLFTLRSPGDKEVKSLPGADYLATRVTDTELRLQVANMSQGRTLYCTCSAPGLGVSAETLYFGSGTRLTVL.

This clone was seen only a few times. TCRdb's protein sequence differs at residue 13 from the translated DNA; the protein presented here follows the DNA. Gene names are the mouse ones. Read data end 3 residues before the CDR3 end; the end is taken from the germline J gene. The chain joins TRBV1 to TRBJ1-6; TRBD1 aligns across 8 bases. TRBJ1-6 is flagged as an ORF with uncertain function. The V segment lost 3 bases and the J segment 3 bases; nucleotides outside the gene matches: 4. The CDR3 has 16 residues. Germline values: CDR1 NSQYPW, CDR2 LRSPGD (reference sequence). Incomplete CDR3 DNA: TGCACCTGCAGTGCCCCCGGGACAGGCTATAATTCGCCC. This translates into CTCSAPGTGYNSP. The whole CDR3 protein is CTCSAPGTGYNSPLYF.

This clone has just a few counts. All gene names here are mouse names. The read ends 4 residues early relative to the CDR3; the germline J gene fills the gap. V gene TRBV1 combines with J gene TRBJ1-2, with D possibly matching TRBD1 (6 bases). There are 15 residues in the CDR3. The V end lost 0 bases, the J end lost 2 bases, and 10 bases lay between the germline ends. Looked up from germline, CDR1 is NSQYPW and CDR2 is LRSPGD (reference sequence). CDR3 sequence reads: CTCSAEYQGNSDYTF. CDR3 DNA (partial): TGCACCTGCAGTGCAGAGTACCAGGGGAACTCC. Full variable domain (rest looked up from reference TRBV1 and TRBJ1-2): VTLLEQNPRWRLVPRGQAVNLRCILKNSQYPWMSWYQQDLQKQLQWLFTLRSPGDKEVKSLPGADYLATRVTDTELRLQVANMSQGRTLYCTCSAEYQGNSDYTFGSGTRLLVI.

Many counts were recorded for this clone. Gene names refer to mouse genes. The read halts 4 residues ahead of the CDR3 end, with the missing end drawn from the germline J gene. The V gene is TRBV13-3, the J gene TRBJ2-1; the match to TRBD1 covers 7 bases. The CDR3 contains 14 residues. The ends lost 7 bases at V and 2 bases at J; junction bases unmatched: 6. Looked up from germline, CDR1 is NNHDY and CDR2 is SYVADS. CDR3 region: CASGPGQHYAEQFF. The CDR3 bases that were read are TGTGCCAGCGGTCCGGGACAGCACTATGCT.

In its sample, this clone was seen many times. Genes and germline come from the mouse. The sequenced fragment ends 4 residues before the CDR3 boundary, so the rest is inferred from the germline J gene. Other DNA sequences from this sample encode an identical CDR3 as well. The chain combines TRBV13-3 with TRBJ2-1; 7 nucleotides agree with TRBD1. There are 12 residues in the CDR3. V lost 7 bases and J lost 4; bases outside the gene matches: 2. Germline V CDR1 and CDR2: NNHDY, SYVADS. The CDR3 bases that were read are TGTGCCAGCGGCAGGGGGTATGCT. As protein: CASGRGYA. The CDR3 as a whole reads CASGRGYAEQFF.

This clone was seen only a few times. Mouse germline and gene names are used. The read comes to an end 4 residues before the CDR3 does, leaving the germline J gene to fill in the end. The genes are TRBV1 and TRBJ2-2; possible D gene TRBD1, 7 bases. Germline assignment: CDR1 NSQYPW and CDR2 LRSPGD (reference sequence). CDR3 size: 17 residues. V lost 0 bases and J lost 2, with 13 bases in between. CDR3 residues: CTCSADTTGTNTGQLYF. CDR3 DNA, as far as it was read: TGCACCTGCAGTGCAGATACGACAGGGACTAACACCGGG.

Only a few counts were recorded for this clone. The gene symbols are mouse symbols. The read stops 4 residues short of the end of the CDR3; the missing end is completed from the germline J gene. This chain connects TRBV5 to TRBJ1-1; D possibly corresponds to TRBD1 (5 bases). V lost 0 bases, J lost 3 bases, and 11 bases lay in between. Germline-derived CDR1 and CDR2 are LGHNA and YNLKQL (reference sequence). The CDR3 consists of 15 residues. CDR3 sequence reads: CASSQDKGWYTEVFF. CDR3 DNA, as far as it was read: TGTGCCAGCAGCCAAGATAAGGGGTGGTACACA.

In this sample, this clone turned up a few times. Genes here carry mouse names. The read is 4 residues too short to cover the CDR3 end, so that end is filled in from the germline J gene. The chain joins TRBV19 to TRBJ1-1; D gene unclear. The V gene's germline CDR1 is FNHDT and CDR2 SITEND (reference sequence). The CDR3 has 13 residues. CDR3 bases read: TGTGCCAGCAGTATAGTGGGGAGGACA. The encoded protein is CASSIVGRT. The complete CDR3 sequence is CASSIVGRTEVFF.

As concerns this clone: Germline and genes here are mouse. The read ends 4 residues shy of where the CDR3 ends; the end is completed using the germline J gene. The chain links TRBV17 to TRBJ2-1, with D possibly matching TRBD2 (5 bases). Per the germline V gene, CDR1 is MNHDT and CDR2 is YYDKIL. This CDR3 comprises 14 residues. Trimming pared 4 bases from V and 5 bases from J, leaving 12 bases between. CDR3 protein: CASSTTVRDAEQFF. The sequenced part of the CDR3 DNA is TGTGCTAGCAGTACGACTGTAAGAGATGCT.

This clone showed up just a few times. Genes here carry mouse names. The CDR3 is cut off 4 residues early in the read; its end comes from the germline J gene. The chain uses TRBV13-3 and TRBJ2-3, with 10 bases lining up with TRBD2. CDR3 size: 14 residues. From germline, CDR1 is NNHDY and CDR2 SYVADS. The covered CDR3 bases are TGTGCCAGCAGCTGGGGGGGCGGAGTAGAA. As protein: CASSWGGGVE. The whole CDR3 region reads CASSWGGGVETLYF.

There are a few counts of this clone. Mouse gene names and germline throughout. The read gets to within 4 residues of the CDR3 end, and the germline J gene fills in the rest. V gene TRBV31 combines with J gene TRBJ2-5; D is possibly TRBD1 (5 bases). The germline gives CDR1 GKSSPN, CDR2 SITVG. The V gene lost 1 base and the J gene lost 0 bases, with 8 bases spanning the gap. The CDR3 is 14 amino acids. CDR3 sequence: CAWSPQDNQDTQYF. CDR3 DNA (partial): TGTGCCTGGAGTCCACAGGATAACCAAGAC.